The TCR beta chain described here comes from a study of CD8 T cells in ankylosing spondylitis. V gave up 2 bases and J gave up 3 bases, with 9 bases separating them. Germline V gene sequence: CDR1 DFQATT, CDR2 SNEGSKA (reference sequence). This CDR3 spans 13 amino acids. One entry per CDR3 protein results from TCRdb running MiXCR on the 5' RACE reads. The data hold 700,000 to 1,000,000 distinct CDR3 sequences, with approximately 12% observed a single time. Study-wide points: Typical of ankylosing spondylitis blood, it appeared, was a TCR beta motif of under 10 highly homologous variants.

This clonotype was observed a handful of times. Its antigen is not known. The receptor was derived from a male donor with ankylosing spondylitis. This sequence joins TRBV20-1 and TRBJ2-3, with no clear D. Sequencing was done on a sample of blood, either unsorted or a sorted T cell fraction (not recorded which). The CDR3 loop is CSARPGLTDTQYF. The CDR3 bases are TGCAGTGCTAGACCCGGGCTAACAGATACGCAGTATTTT.